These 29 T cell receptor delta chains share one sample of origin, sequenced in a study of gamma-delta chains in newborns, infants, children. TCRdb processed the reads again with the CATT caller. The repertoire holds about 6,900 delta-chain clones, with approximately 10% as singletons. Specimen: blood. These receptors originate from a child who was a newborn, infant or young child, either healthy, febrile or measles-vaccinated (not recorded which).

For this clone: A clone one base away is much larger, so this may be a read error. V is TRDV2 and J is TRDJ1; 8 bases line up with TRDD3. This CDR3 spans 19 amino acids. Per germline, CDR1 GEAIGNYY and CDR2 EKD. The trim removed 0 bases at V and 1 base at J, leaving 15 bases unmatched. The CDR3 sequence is CACDTVKGMGDPTTDKLIF. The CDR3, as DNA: TGTGCCTGTGACACCGTGAAGGGGATGGGGGATCCCACCACCGATAAACTCATCTTT.

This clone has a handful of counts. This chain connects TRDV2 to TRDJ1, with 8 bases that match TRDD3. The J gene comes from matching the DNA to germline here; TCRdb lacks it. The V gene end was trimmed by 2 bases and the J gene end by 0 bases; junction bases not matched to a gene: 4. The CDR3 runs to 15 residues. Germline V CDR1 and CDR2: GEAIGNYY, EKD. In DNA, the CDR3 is TGTGCCTGTGACAGGCTTGGGGGATACACCGATAAACTCATCTTT. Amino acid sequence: CACDRLGGYTDKLIF.

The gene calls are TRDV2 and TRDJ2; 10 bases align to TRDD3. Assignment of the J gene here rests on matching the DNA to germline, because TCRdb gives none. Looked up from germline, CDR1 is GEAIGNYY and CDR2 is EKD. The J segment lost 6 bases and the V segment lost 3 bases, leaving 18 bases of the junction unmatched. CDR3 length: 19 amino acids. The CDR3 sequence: CACDSISTGGLEHSAQLFF. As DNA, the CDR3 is TGTGCCTGTGACTCGATTAGTACTGGGGGATTGGAGCACTCAGCACAACTCTTCTTT.

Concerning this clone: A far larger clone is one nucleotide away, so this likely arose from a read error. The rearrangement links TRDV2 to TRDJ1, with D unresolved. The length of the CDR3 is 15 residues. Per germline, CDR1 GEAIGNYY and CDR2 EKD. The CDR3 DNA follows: TGTGCCTGTGACACGGTCGATTCCCCGAGCGATAAACCCATCTTT. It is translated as CACDTVDSPSDKPIF.

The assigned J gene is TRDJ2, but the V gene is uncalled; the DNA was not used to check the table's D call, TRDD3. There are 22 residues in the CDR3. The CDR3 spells CACDTLRVLRDTPGLETAQLFF. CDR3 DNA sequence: TGTGCCTGTGACACCTTAAGAGTCCTGCGCGATACTCCCGGTTTGGAAACAGCACAACTCTTCTTT.

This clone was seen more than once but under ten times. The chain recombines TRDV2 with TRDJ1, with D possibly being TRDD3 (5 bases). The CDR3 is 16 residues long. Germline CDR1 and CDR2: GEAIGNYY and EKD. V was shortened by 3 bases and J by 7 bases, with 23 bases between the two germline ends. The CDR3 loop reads CACDFLGTGRQGKLIF. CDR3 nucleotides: TGTGCCTGTGACTTCTTGGGGACCGGGCGACAAGGTAAACTCATCTTT.

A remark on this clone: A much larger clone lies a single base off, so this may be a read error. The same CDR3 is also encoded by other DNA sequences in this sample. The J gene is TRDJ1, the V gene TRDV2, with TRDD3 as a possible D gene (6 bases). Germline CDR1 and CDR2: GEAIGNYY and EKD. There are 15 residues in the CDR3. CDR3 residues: CACVGLGRDTDKLIF. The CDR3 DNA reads TGTGCCTGTGTCGGGCTGGGGAGAGACACCGATAAGCTCATCTTT.

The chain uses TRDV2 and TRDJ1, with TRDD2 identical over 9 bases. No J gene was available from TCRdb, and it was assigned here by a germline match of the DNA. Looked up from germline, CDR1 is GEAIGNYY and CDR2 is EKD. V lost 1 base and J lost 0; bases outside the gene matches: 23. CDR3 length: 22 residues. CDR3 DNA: TGTGCCTGTGACACTATCCTTCCTACGCCGGAAGCTGGGGGTCCGTACACCGATAAACTCATCTTT. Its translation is CACDTILPTPEAGGPYTDKLIF.

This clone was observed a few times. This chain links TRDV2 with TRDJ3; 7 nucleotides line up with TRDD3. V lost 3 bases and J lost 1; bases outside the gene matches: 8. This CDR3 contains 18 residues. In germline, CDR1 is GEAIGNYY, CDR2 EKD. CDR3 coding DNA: TGTGCCTGTGACTCGGGGGATTCTCGATCCTGGGACACCCGACAGATGTTTTTC. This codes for CACDSGDSRSWDTRQMFF.

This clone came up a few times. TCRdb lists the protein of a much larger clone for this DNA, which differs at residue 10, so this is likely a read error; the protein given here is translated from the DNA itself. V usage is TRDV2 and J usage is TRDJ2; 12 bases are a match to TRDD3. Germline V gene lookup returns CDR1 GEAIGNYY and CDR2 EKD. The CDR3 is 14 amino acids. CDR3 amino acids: CACDVLGDTVQLFF. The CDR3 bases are TGTGCCTGTGACGTACTGGGGGATACAGTACAACTCTTCTTT.

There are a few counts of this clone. The CDR3 DNA sequence: TGTGCCTGTGACATCGTCGGGGTGGGAAACTACACCGATAAACTCATCTTT. Protein sequence: CACDIVGVGNYTDKLIF. The chain recombines TRDV2 with TRDJ1, with D unclear. The CDR3 spans 17 residues. The V end was cut by 2 bases, the J end by 0 bases, with 18 bases between. Germline lookup yields CDR1 GEAIGNYY and CDR2 EKD.

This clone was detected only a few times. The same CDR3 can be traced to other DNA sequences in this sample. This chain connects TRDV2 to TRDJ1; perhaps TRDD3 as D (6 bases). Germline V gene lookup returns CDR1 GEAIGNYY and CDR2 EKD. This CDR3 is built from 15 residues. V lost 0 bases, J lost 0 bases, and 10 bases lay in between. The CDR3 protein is CACDTVGGYTDKLIF. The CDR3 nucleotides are TGTGCCTGTGACACCGTTGGGGGGTACACCGATAAACTCATCTTT.

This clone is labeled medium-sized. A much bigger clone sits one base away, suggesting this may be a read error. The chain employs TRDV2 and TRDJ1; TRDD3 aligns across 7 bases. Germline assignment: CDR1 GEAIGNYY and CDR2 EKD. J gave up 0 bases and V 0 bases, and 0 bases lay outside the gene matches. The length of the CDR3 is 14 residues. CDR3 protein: CACDTWGNTDKLIF. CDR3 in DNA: TGTGCCTGTGACACCTGGGGGAACACCGATAAACTCATCTTT.

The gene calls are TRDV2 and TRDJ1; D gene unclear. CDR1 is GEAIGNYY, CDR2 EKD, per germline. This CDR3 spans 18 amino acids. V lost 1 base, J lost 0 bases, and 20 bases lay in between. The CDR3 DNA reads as TGTGCCTGTGACACAGTCACGGCGTACCGCCAGGACACCGATAAACTCATCTTT. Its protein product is CACDTVTAYRQDTDKLIF.

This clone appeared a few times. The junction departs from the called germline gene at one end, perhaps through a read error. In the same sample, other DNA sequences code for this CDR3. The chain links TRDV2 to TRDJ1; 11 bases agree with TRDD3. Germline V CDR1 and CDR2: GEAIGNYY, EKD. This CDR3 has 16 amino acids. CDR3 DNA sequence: TGTGCCTGCGACACGGTGGGGGATACGCGGGTTGGGAAACTCATCTTT. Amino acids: CACDTVGDTRVGKLIF.

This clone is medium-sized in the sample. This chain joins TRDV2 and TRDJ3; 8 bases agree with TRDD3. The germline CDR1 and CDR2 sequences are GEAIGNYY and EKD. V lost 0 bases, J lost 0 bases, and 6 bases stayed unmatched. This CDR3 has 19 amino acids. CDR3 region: CACDTLLGGYSWDTRQMFF. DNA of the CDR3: TGTGCCTGTGACACCCTACTGGGGGGATACTCCTGGGACACCCGACAGATGTTTTTC.

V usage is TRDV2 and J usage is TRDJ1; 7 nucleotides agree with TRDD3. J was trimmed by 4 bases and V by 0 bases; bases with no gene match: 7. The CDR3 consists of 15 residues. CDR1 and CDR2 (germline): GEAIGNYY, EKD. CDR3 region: CACDTVGTGDDKLIF. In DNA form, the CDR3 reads TGTGCCTGTGACACCGTTGGGACTGGGGACGATAAACTCATCTTT.

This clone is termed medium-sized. The CDR3 loop is CACDKLHTDKLIF. The CDR3 region has the DNA TGTGCCTGTGACAAGCTTCACACCGATAAACTCATCTTT. The chain recombines TRDV2 with TRDJ1; D uncertain. The V and J ends lost 2 bases and 0 bases respectively, with 6 bases between them. Germline CDR1 is GEAIGNYY and CDR2 is EKD. The CDR3 sequence is 13 residues long.

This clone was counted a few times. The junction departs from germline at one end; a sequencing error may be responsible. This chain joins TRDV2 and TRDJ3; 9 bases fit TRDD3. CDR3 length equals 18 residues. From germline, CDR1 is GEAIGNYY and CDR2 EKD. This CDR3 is CACGTVLGDSWDTRQMFF. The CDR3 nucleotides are TGTGCCTGTGGCACCGTACTGGGGGACTCCTGGGACACCCGACAGATGTTTTTC.

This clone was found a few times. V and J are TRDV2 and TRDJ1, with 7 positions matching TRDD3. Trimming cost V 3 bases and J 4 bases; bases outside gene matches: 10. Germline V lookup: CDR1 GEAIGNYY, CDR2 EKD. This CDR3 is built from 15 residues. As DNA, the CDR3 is TGTGCCTGTGACCCCCTACTGAGGGGGATCGATAAACTCATCTTT. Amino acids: CACDPLLRGIDKLIF.

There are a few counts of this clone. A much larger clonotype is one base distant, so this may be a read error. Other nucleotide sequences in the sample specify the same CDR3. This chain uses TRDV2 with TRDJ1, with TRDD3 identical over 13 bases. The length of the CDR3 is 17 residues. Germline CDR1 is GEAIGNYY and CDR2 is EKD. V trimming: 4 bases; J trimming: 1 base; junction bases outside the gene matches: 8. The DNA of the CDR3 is TGTGCCTGTGATGTACTGGGGGATACGATAAGCACCGATAAACTCATCTTT. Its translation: CACDVLGDTISTDKLIF.

CDR3 coding DNA: TGTGCCTGTGACAAAATCTCCGGCCCCGCAGCACAACTCTTCTTT. Residues: CACDKISGPAAQLFF. The chain carries TRDV2 and TRDJ2; D unresolved. V was trimmed by 2 bases and J by 6 bases, leaving 15 bases between them. This CDR3 region has 15 residues. CDR1 and CDR2 (germline): GEAIGNYY, EKD.

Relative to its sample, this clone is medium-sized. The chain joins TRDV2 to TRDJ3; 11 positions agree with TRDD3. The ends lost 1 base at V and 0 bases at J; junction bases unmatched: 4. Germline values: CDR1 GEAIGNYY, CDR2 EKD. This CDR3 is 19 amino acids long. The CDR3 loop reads CACDTPGGYYSWDTRQMFF. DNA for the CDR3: TGTGCCTGTGACACACCTGGGGGATACTACTCCTGGGACACCCGACAGATGTTTTTC.

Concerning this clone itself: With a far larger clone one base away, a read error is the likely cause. In DNA, the CDR3 is TGTGCCTGTGACACCGTACTGGGGGATACCTGGGGCACCCGACAGATGTTTTTC. This encodes CACDTVLGDTWGTRQMFF. J is TRDJ3 and V is TRDV2; 12 bases line up with TRDD3. The germline CDR1 and CDR2 sequences are GEAIGNYY and EKD. The CDR3 sequence is 18 residues long.

CDR3 in amino acids: CACDTVVGDLDRSSWDTRQMFF. DNA for the CDR3: TGTGCCTGTGACACGGTGGTGGGGGATCTGGACAGGAGCTCCTGGGACACCCGACAGATGTTTTTC. The V gene is TRDV2, the J gene TRDJ3, with TRDD3 identical over 8 bases. J gave up 0 bases and V 1 base, and 16 bases lay outside the gene matches. The germline gives CDR1 GEAIGNYY, CDR2 EKD. The CDR3 runs 22 residues.

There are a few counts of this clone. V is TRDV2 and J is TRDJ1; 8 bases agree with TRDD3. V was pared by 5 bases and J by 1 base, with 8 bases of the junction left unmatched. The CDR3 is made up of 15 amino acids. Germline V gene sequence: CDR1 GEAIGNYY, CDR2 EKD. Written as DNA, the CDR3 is TGTGCCTGTGGCACACTGGGGGGCTCCACCGATAAACTCATCTTT. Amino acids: CACGTLGGSTDKLIF.

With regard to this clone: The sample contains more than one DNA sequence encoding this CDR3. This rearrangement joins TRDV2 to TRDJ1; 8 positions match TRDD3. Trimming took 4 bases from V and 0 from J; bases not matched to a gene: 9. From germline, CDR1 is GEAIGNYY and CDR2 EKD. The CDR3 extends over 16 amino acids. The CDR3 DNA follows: TGTGCCTGTGATGTACTGGGGGCCTCGTACACCGATAAACTCATCTTT. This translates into CACDVLGASYTDKLIF.

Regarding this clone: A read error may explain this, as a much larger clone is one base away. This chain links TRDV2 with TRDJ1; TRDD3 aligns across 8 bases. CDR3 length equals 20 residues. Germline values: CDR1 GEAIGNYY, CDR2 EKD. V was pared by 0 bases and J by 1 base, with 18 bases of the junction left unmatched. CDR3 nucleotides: TGTGCCTGTGACACCCCGGGTTGGGGGATCTCCGTGCCCCCCACCGATAAACTCATCTTT. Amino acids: CACDTPGWGISVPPTDKLIF.

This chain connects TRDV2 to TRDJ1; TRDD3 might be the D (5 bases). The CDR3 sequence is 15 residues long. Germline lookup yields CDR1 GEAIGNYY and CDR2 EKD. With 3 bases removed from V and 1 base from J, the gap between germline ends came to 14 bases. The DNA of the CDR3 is TGTGCCTGTGACGCCGTGGGGACAGCCACCGATAAACTCATCTTT. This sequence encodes CACDAVGTATDKLIF.